The next 23 T cell receptor beta chains were all read from a single sample in a study of sequential checkpoint blockade in melanoma. Assay: immunoSEQ multiplex PCR; the TCRdb copy retains only in-frame clones and omits some. The sample holds about 40,000 clones, just over 85% seen once. Treatment here: randomized to nivolumab then ipilimumab (arm A) or the reverse (arm B). The input for sequencing was CD8+ T cells sorted from blood (inferred from file names), taken from a patient given nivolumab and ipilimumab in sequence. These receptors came from a human donor with melanoma.

The rearrangement uses TRBV7-9 and TRBJ1-1; 7 nucleotides line up with TRBD1. From germline, CDR1 is SEHNR and CDR2 FQNEAQ (reference sequence). This CDR3 is built from 14 residues. V dropped 7 bases and J dropped 0; count of bases not matched to a gene: 5. CDR3 protein: CASIQGDMNTEAFF. The DNA for the CDR3 is TGTGCCAGCATCCAGGGGGACATGAACACTGAAGCTTTCTTT. The complete variable domain, with remaining parts taken from reference TRBV7-9 and TRBJ1-1, reads DTGVSQNPRHKITKRGQNVTFRCDPISEHNRLYWYRQTLGQGPEFLTYFQNEAQLEKSRLLSDRFSAERPKGSFSTLEIQRTEQGDSAMYLCASIQGDMNTEAFFGQGTRLTVV.

To note about this clone: One junction end disagrees with the germline gene, perhaps due to a read error. The chain recombines TRBV6-5 with TRBJ1-1; D gene ambiguous. Germline assignment: CDR1 MNHEY and CDR2 SVGAGI. CDR3 length: 14 residues. DNA of the CDR3: TGTGCCAGCAGTTACTCGTCCACCGACACAGAAGCTTTCTTT. The encoded protein is CASSYSSTDTEAFF.

The chain employs TRBV9 and TRBJ1-5; 9 nucleotides agree with TRBD1. Germline V gives CDR1 SGDLS, CDR2 YYNGEE. The CDR3 consists of 15 residues. V lost 0 bases and J lost 6; bases outside the gene matches: 4. In nucleotides, the CDR3 is TGTGCCAGCAGCGTAGGGACAGGGGATGGTCAGCCCCAGCATTTT. Protein product: CASSVGTGDGQPQHF.

The chain has TRBV19 and TRBJ2-7; 8 bases are a match to TRBD1. This CDR3 spans 15 amino acids. V shed 1 base, J shed 5 bases, and the junction held 7 bases outside the gene matches. Germline V lookup: CDR1 LNHDA, CDR2 SQIVND (reference sequence). In nucleotides, the CDR3 is TGTGCCAGTAGTATAGTTGGACAGGGTGTCCACGAGCAGTACTTC. Protein: CASSIVGQGVHEQYF.

This clone was seen a single time. The rearrangement links TRBV7-7 to TRBJ2-7, with TRBD2 identical over 9 bases. CDR3 length: 19 amino acids. The germline V gene encodes CDR1 SSHAT and CDR2 FNYEAQ (reference sequence). CDR3 DNA sequence: TGTGCTAGCAGCTTGACCGGGACTAGCTTCTTAACGGCTACCTACGAGCAGTACGTC. Its protein is CASSLTGTSFLTATYEQYV.

The chain couples TRBV10-1 to TRBJ2-2; no reliable D call. Germline V gene lookup returns CDR1 WNHNN and CDR2 SYGVQD (reference sequence). This CDR3 comprises 15 residues. The germline V and J ends were trimmed by 3 bases and 2 bases, with 10 bases remaining between them. The CDR3 reads CASSESRDNTGELFF. Here the CDR3 DNA reads TGCGCCAGCAGTGAATCGAGAGATAACACCGGGGAGCTGTTTTTT.

This chain uses TRBV30 with TRBJ2-3; 8 bases fit TRBD2. The CDR3 has 13 residues. Germline-derived CDR1 and CDR2 are GTSNPN and SVGIG (reference sequence). Trimming at V came to 2 bases and at J to 6 bases, leaving 4 bases not matched to a gene. The CDR3 loop reads CAWSWASGDTQYF. The DNA for the CDR3 is TGTGCCTGGAGTTGGGCTAGCGGGGATACGCAGTATTTT.

The V and J genes are TRBV9 and TRBJ1-1, with D uncertain. CDR1 is SGDLS, CDR2 YYNGEE, per germline. The CDR3 runs 12 residues. V was clipped by 4 bases and J by 6 bases, with 10 bases between them. The CDR3 DNA reads TGTGCCAGCAGCCGAGGACTGTCTGAAGCTTTCTTT. Its protein product is CASSRGLSEAFF.

The chain carries TRBV15 and TRBJ2-7; no firm D call. Between the trimmed V and J ends, which lost 4 bases and 0 bases, there was a span of 10 bases. This CDR3 spans 14 amino acids. CDR1 is LNHNV, CDR2 YYDKDF, per germline (reference sequence). The CDR3 DNA is TGTGCCACCAGCAAGGAACGGAGCTCCTACGAGCAGTACGTC. Protein: CATSKERSSYEQYV.

V gene TRBV6-4 combines with J gene TRBJ2-2; D is unclear. Germline loops: CDR1 MRHNA, CDR2 SNTAGT. V was clipped by 6 bases and J by 7 bases, with 12 bases between them. CDR3 length equals 13 residues. The CDR3 is CASSYSTNGELFF. The CDR3 nucleotides are TGTGCCAGCAGCTATTCCACCAACGGGGAGCTGTTTTTT.

V and J are TRBV7-2 and TRBJ2-7, with TRBD2 matching 7 bases. This CDR3 region has 17 residues. Germline CDR1 reads SGHTA; CDR2 reads FQGNSA. The ends lost 3 bases at V and 6 bases at J; junction bases unmatched: 17. As DNA, the CDR3 is TGTGCCAGCAGCTTGGACCCTTCCGCGGGAGCGTTAAGCGAGCAGTACGTC. Its translation is CASSLDPSAGALSEQYV.

This clone was counted once. The V call is TRBV15, the J call TRBJ2-7; 10 positions match TRBD1. V was pared by 8 bases and J by 2 bases, with 3 bases of the junction left unmatched. The germline CDR1 and CDR2 sequences are LNHNV and YYDKDF (reference sequence). The CDR3 sequence is 13 residues long. The CDR3, as DNA: TGTGCCACCCGTGGACAGGGGGCCTACGAGCAGTACTTC. This sequence encodes CATRGQGAYEQYF.

A remark on this clone: The junction departs from germline at one end; a sequencing error may be responsible. J is TRBJ1-2 and V is TRBV10-3; no firm D call. Germline V gene lookup returns CDR1 ENHRY and CDR2 SYGVKD. CDR3 length: 12 amino acids. The CDR3 DNA follows: TGTGCCACCAGTGCGGAGAACTATGGCTACACCTTC. This sequence encodes CATSAENYGYTF.

The chain couples TRBV7-8 to TRBJ2-7; D perhaps matches TRBD1 (6 bases). V gave up 0 bases and J gave up 6 bases, with 12 bases separating them. In germline, CDR1 is SGHVS, CDR2 FQNEAQ. CDR3 length: 14 residues. The CDR3 protein is CASSLAWAQGEQYV. CDR3 nucleotides: TGTGCCAGCAGCTTAGCGTGGGCACAGGGCGAGCAGTACGTC.

In this sample, this clone turned up once. V and J are TRBV4-2 and TRBJ2-4; D is perhaps TRBD2 (5 bases). The CDR3 consists of 16 residues. CDR1 LGHNA and CDR2 YNFKEQ come from the germline V gene. Trimming took off 0 bases at V and 6 bases at J, with 15 bases between the two ends. CDR3 DNA: TGTGCCAGCAGCCAAGACCTCTTACTAGGTCCAAACATTCAGTACTTC. This translates into CASSQDLLLGPNIQYF.

This clone was seen only a few times. The chain combines TRBV18 with TRBJ1-5, with D perhaps TRBD1 (6 bases). CDR1 and CDR2 from the germline V gene are KGHSH and LQKENI. CDR3 length: 15 amino acids. Trimming stripped 3 bases from V and 0 bases from J, with 9 bases between. CDR3 loop: CASSPSGDSNQPQHF. The DNA for the CDR3 is TGTGCCAGCTCACCTTCAGGGGATAGCAATCAGCCCCAGCATTTT.

The rearrangement joins TRBV4-1 to TRBJ2-1; 11 bases align to TRBD2. Looked up from germline, CDR1 is MGHRA and CDR2 is YSYEKL. The V gene end was trimmed by 4 bases and the J gene end by 9 bases; junction bases not matched to a gene: 11. The CDR3 is 16 amino acids. In DNA form, the CDR3 reads TGCGCCAGCAGCCGAAGAGGAACTAGCGGGAGTAGTGAGCAGTTCTTC. It yields the protein CASSRRGTSGSSEQFF.

The chain recombines TRBV11-3 with TRBJ2-5; the D gene is possibly TRBD2 (6 bases). The ends were cut back, 5 bases at V and 3 bases at J, with 16 bases in the middle. From germline, CDR1 is SGHNT and CDR2 YENEEA. The CDR3 is 15 amino acids. CDR3 residues: CASSLPWAGKETQYF. In nucleotides, the CDR3 is TGTGCCAGCAGCCTTCCTTGGGCGGGAAAAGAGACCCAGTACTTC.

This rearrangement joins TRBV7-2 to TRBJ2-7; 13 positions match TRBD2. Germline CDR1 and CDR2: SGHTA and FQGNSA. The CDR3 sequence is 14 residues long. V dropped 4 bases and J dropped 7; count of bases not matched to a gene: 4. DNA for the CDR3: TGTGCCAGCAGCTACGGACTAGCGGGAGAGGAGCAGTACTTC. Its protein product is CASSYGLAGEEQYF. Full variable domain (outside the CDR3, taken from reference TRBV7-2 and TRBJ2-7): GAGVSQSPSNKVTEKGKDVELRCDPISGHTALYWYRQSLGQGLEFLIYFQGNSAPDKSGLPSDRFSAERTGGSVSTLTIQRTQQEDSAVYLCASSYGLAGEEQYFGPGTRLTVT.

CDR3 nucleotide sequence: TGTGCCAGCAGTGCAACGGGGAGGACTGAAGCTTTCTTT. It translates to CASSATGRTEAFF. The V call is TRBV25-1, the J call TRBJ1-1; D gene unclear. This CDR3 is built from 13 residues. Trimming left V 4 bases short and J 5 bases short, with 11 bases between. Germline CDR1 and CDR2: MGHDK and SYGVNS.

The rearrangement links TRBV27 to TRBJ2-7; 8 bases are shared with TRBD1. This CDR3 has 13 residues. V lost 3 bases to trimming and J lost 4 bases; unmatched junction nucleotides: 2. Germline CDR1 MNHEY, CDR2 SMNVEV (reference sequence). The CDR3 sequence: CASSFRQGYEQYV. The DNA for the CDR3 is TGTGCCAGCAGTTTTAGACAGGGGTACGAGCAGTACGTC.

This clone occurred a few times. The rearrangement links TRBV11-1 to TRBJ2-5; the D gene is possibly TRBD2 (5 bases). Trimming took off 8 bases at V and 3 bases at J, with 19 bases between the two ends. This CDR3 has 15 residues. Germline V CDR1 and CDR2: SGHAT, FQDESV (reference sequence). The CDR3 region is CASSHHSWGEETQYF. The CDR3, as DNA: TGTGCCAGCTCCCACCATAGCTGGGGAGAAGAGACCCAGTACTTC.

The CDR3 bases are TGTGCCAGCAGCCGGGACAGAGTAGCGGCCGGGGAGCTGTTTTTT. It translates to CASSRDRVAAGELFF. The rearrangement links TRBV7-9 to TRBJ2-2; TRBD1 is a possible D gene (7 bases). The CDR3 runs to 15 residues. Deletions cut 5 bases from V and 6 bases from J, with 16 bases between. Germline V CDR1 and CDR2: SEHNR, FQNEAQ (reference sequence).